This T cell receptor beta chain was recorded in a study of control samples from healthy donors and cancer patients. Sequencing was performed with immunoSEQ multiplex PCR; in TCRdb, only in-frame clones are kept and a portion is missing. The sample yields 80,000 or so clones, under 90% seen once. Only one count was recorded for this clone. Germline CDR1 SGHVS, CDR2 FQNEAQ. The length of the CDR3 is 14 residues. J gave up 2 bases and V 5 bases, and 5 bases lay outside the gene matches. Sequencing used blood. The TCR originated in a middle-aged man in good health. The J gene is TRBJ2-7, the V gene TRBV7-8; TRBD2 matches 8 bases. The CDR3 nucleotides read TGTGCCAGCAGCCCCTTAGCGGGGCCCTACGAGCAGTACTTC. Amino acids: CASSPLAGPYEQYF. Full variable domain (remainder filled in from reference TRBV7-8 and TRBJ2-7): GAGVSQSPRYKVAKRGQDVALRCDPISGHVSLFWYQQALGQGPEFLTYFQNEAQLDKSGLPSDRFFAERPEGSVSTLKIQRTQQEDSAVYLCASSPLAGPYEQYFGPGTRLTVT.